This entry is about one T cell receptor (beta chain). The sample belongs to a study of shared clonotypes between healthy human individuals. The repertoire was sequenced with immunoSEQ multiplex PCR; TCRdb's copy has only in-frame clones and lacks some. In the table there are 550,000 to 850,000 clones, 72% of which are singletons. Germline V gene sequence: CDR1 SGHTA, CDR2 FQGNSA. Trimming left V 7 bases short and J 1 base short, with 8 bases between. This CDR3 spans 13 amino acids. The sequenced sample consisted of memory CD4+ T cells sorted from blood. Regarding subset: CD45RA-negative fraction. This TCR was recovered from a woman between 25 and 40 years old in good health. The chain is built from TRBV7-2 and TRBJ2-1; D gene unclear. The CDR3 region is CASTRASYNEQFF. The DNA of the CDR3 is TGTGCCAGCACCCGGGCGTCCTACAATGAGCAGTTCTTC. The full variable domain, in which reference TRBV7-2 and TRBJ2-1 provide the parts outside the CDR3, is GAGVSQSPSNKVTEKGKDVELRCDPISGHTALYWYRQSLGQGLEFLIYFQGNSAPDKSGLPSDRFSAERTGGSVSTLTIQRTQQEDSAVYLCASTRASYNEQFFGPGTRLTVL.